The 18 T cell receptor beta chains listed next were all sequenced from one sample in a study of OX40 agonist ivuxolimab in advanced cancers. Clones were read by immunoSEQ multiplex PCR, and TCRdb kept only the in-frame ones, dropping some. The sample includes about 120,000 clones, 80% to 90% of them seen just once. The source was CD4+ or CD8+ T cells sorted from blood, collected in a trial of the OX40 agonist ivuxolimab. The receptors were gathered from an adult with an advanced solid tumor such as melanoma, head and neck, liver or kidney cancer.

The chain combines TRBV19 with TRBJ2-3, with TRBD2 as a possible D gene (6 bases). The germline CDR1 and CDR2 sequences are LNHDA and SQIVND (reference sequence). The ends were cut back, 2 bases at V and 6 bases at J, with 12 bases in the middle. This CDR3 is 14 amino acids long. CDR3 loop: CASSIRPGGDTQYF. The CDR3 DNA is TGTGCCAGTAGTATACGGCCCGGGGGTGATACGCAGTATTTT.

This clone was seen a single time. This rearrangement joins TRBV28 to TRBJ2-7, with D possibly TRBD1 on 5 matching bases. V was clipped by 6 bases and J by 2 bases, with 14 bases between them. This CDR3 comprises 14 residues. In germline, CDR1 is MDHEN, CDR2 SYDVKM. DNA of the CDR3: TGTGCCAGCAGACCTCAGGGTATTGCCTACGAGCAGTACTTC. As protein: CASRPQGIAYEQYF.

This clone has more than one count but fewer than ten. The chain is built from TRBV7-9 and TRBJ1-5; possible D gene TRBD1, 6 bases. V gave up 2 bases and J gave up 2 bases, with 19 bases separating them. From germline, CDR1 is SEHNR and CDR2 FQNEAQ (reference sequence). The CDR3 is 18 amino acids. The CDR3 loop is CASSLYRWTERGNQPQHF. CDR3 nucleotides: TGTGCCAGCAGCTTATACCGTTGGACAGAACGCGGCAATCAGCCCCAGCATTTT.

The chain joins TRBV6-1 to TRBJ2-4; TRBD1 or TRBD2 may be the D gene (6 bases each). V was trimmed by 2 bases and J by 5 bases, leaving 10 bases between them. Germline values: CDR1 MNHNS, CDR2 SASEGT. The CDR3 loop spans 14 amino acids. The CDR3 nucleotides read TGTGCCAGCAGTGAAAGGGGGGTGCAAAACATTCAGTACTTC. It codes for CASSERGVQNIQYF.

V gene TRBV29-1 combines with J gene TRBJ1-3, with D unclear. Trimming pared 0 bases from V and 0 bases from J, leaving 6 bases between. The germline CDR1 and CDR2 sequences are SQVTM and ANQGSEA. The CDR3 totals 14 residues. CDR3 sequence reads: CSVEEVNSGNTIYF. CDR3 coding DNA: TGCAGCGTTGAAGAGGTTAACTCTGGAAACACCATATATTTT.

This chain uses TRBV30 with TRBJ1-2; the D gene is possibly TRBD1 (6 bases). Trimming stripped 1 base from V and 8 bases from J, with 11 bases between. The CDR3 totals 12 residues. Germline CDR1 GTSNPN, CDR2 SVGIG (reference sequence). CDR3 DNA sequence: TGTGCCTGGAGTGCGCAGGGGAAAGGCTACACCTTC. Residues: CAWSAQGKGYTF.

CDR3 in amino acids: CAISRGGAGTDTQYF. The CDR3 bases are TGTGCCATCAGCCGCGGGGGGGCTGGCACAGATACGCAGTATTTT. This rearrangement joins TRBV10-3 to TRBJ2-3, with 9 bases lining up with TRBD2. With V trimmed by 6 bases and J by 1 base, 5 bases remained unmatched. CDR3 length: 15 residues. Germline V CDR1 and CDR2: ENHRY, SYGVKD.

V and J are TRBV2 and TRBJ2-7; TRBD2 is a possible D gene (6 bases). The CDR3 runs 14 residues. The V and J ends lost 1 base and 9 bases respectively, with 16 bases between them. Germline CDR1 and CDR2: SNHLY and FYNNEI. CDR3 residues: CASSEDGGAPRQYF. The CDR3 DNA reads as TGTGCCAGCAGTGAAGATGGAGGGGCCCCACGGCAGTACTTC.

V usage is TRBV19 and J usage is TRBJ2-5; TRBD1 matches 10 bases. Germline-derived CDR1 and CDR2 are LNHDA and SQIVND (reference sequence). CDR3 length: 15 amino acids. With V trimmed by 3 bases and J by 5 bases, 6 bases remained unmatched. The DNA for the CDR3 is TGTGCCAGTAGTATCCTTGACAGGGGGCTGGAGACCCAGTACTTC. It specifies CASSILDRGLETQYF.

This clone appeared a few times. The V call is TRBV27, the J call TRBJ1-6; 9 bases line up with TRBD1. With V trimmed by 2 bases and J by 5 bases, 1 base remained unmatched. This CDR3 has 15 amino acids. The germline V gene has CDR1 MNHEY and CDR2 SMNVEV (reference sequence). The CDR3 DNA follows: TGTGCCAGCAGTTTACGGACAGGGGATAATTCACCCCTCCACTTT. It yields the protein CASSLRTGDNSPLHF.

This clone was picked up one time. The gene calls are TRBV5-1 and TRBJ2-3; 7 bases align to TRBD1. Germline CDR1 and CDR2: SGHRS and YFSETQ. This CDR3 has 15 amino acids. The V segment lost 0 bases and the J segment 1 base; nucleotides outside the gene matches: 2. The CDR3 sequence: CASSLDRGGTDTQYF. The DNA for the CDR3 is TGCGCCAGCAGCTTGGACAGGGGCGGCACAGATACGCAGTATTTT.

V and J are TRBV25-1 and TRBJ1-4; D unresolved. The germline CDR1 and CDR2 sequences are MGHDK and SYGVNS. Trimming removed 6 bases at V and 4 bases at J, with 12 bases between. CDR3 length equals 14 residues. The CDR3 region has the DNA TGTGCCAGCAGGACGGGTCAGATTAATGAAAAACTGTTTTTT. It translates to CASRTGQINEKLFF.

The CDR3 coding sequence is TGTGCCAGCAGCTCTCAGGGGTCTGAAGCTTTCTTT. It translates to CASSSQGSEAFF. V is TRBV7-2 and J is TRBJ1-1; perhaps TRBD1 as D (6 bases). Trimming left V 4 bases short and J 6 bases short, with 9 bases between. Germline lookup yields CDR1 SGHTA and CDR2 FQGNSA. The CDR3 contains 12 residues. Using reference TRBV7-2 and TRBJ1-1 for the parts outside the CDR3, the full variable domain is GAGVSQSPSNKVTEKGKDVELRCDPISGHTALYWYRQSLGQGLEFLIYFQGNSAPDKSGLPSDRFSAERTGGSVSTLTIQRTQQEDSAVYLCASSSQGSEAFFGQGTRLTVV.

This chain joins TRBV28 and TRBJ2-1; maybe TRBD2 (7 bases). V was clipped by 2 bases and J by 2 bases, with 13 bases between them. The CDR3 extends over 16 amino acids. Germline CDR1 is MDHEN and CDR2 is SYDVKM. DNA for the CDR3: TGTGCCAGCAGTTTAGGGGGGGGCAACCCCTACAATGAGCAGTTCTTC. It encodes CASSLGGGNPYNEQFF.

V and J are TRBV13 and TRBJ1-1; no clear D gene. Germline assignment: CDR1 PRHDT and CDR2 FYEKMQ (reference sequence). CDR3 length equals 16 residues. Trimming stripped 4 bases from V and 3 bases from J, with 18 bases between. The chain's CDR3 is CASSSILGVFDTEAFF. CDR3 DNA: TGTGCCAGCAGCTCCATCCTCGGGGTTTTTGACACTGAAGCTTTCTTT.

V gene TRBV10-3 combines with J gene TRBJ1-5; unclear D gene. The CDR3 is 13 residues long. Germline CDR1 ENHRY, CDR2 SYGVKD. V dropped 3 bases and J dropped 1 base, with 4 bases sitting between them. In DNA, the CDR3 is TGTGCCATCAGTGAACAGAGCAATCAGCCCCAGCATTTT. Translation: CAISEQSNQPQHF.

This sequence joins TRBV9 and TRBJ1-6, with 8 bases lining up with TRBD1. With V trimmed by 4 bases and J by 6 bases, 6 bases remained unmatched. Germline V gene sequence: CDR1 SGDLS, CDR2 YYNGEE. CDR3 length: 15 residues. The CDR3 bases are TGTGCCAGCAGCCCCCGGACAGGGAGTAATTCACCCCTCCACTTT. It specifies CASSPRTGSNSPLHF.

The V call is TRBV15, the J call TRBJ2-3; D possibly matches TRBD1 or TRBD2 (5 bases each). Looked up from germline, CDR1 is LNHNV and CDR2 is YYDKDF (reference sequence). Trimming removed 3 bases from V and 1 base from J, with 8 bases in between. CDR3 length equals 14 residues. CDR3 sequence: CATSSLGGTDTQYF. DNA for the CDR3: TGTGCCACCAGCAGCCTGGGGGGCACAGATACGCAGTATTTT.